The sequence of this T cell receptor beta chain was determined in a study of cytomegalovirus exposure and HLA in healthy donors. This CDR3 is 15 amino acids long. The germline gives CDR1 MGHRA, CDR2 YSYEKL. V lost 0 bases, J lost 2 bases, and 11 bases lay in between. In the PCR, 60 Vbeta and 13 Jbeta primers were used. Libraries were prepared by immunoSEQ multiplex PCR; TCRdb keeps only in-frame clonotypes and omits some of them. The repertoire holds about 92,000 clones, with more than 65% as singletons. Sequenced sample: PBMCs. The receptor was isolated from a girl between 2 and 10 years old in good health and CMV-seropositive. The V gene is TRBV4-1, the J gene TRBJ2-7, with D possibly matching TRBD1 (5 bases). CDR3 loop: CASSQEMAGTYEQYF. The CDR3 region has the DNA TGCGCCAGCAGCCAAGAGATGGCAGGGACCTACGAGCAGTACTTC.